What follows is one T cell receptor beta chain and its context. This entry comes from a study of cytomegalovirus exposure and HLA in healthy donors. Study overall: Among several hundred genotyped donors, around 80% fell in the Caucasian-associated ancestry cluster.

The CDR3 length is 13 residues. With 5 bases removed from V and 4 bases from J, the gap between germline ends came to 9 bases. In germline, CDR1 is MGHDK, CDR2 SYGVNS. It was with 60 Vbeta and 13 Jbeta primers that the PCR ran. Method: immunoSEQ multiplex PCR; TCRdb's copy keeps in-frame clones and lacks some. The data contain 170,000 or so clones, more than 60% of them singletons. Nominal health characterized the donors when sampled, though unrecorded immune exposures were likely. This sequence was found in a woman under 40 in good health and CMV-seropositive. Material for sequencing was PBMCs. The chain employs TRBV25-1 and TRBJ2-1; D possibly corresponds to TRBD2 (6 bases). In DNA, the CDR3 is TGTGCCAGCAGTTGGGCGGGGTACAATGAGCAGTTCTTC. It translates to CASSWAGYNEQFF.